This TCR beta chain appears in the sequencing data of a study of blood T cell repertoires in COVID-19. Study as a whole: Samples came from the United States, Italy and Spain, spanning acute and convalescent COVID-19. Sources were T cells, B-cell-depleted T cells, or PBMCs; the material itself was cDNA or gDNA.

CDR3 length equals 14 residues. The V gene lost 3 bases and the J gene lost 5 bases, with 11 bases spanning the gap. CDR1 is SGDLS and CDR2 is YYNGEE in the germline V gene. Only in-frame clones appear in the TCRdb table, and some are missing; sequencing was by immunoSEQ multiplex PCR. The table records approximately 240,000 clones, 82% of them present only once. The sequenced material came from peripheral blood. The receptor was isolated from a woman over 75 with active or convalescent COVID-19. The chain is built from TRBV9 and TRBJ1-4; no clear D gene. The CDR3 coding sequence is TGTGCCAGCAGCGAGGCCGTGCGGAATGAAAAACTGTTTTTT. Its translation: CASSEAVRNEKLFF.